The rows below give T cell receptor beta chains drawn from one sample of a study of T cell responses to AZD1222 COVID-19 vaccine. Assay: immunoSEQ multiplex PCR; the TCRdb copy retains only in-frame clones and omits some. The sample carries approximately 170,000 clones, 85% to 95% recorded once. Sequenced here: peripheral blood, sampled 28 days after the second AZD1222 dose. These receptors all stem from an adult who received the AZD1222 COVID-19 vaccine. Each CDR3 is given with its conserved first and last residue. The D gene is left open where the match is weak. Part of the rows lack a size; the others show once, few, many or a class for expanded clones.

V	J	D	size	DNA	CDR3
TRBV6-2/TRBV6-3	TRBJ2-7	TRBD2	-	TGTGCCAGCAGTCCCGGCGGGAGTAGTTACGAGCAGTACTTC	CASSPGGSSYEQYF
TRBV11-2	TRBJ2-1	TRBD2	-	TGTGCCAGCAGCTCTCTAGCGGGAGTCAACAATGAGCAGTTCTTC	CASSSLAGVNNEQFF
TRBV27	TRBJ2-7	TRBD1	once	TGTGCCAGCAGTTTAGGGGGGACAGGGGGCTACGAGCAGTACTTC	CASSLGGTGGYEQYF
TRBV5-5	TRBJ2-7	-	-	TGTGCCAGCAGCTTATACACCGTGGAAGAGCAGTACTTC	CASSLYTVEEQYF
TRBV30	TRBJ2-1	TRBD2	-	TGTGCCTGGAGAAGGACTAGCGGGGACAATGAGCAGTTCTTC	CAWRRTSGDNEQFF
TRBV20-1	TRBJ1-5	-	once	TGCAGTGCCCGGGCCCAGCATTTT	CSARAQHF
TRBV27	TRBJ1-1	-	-	TGTGCCAGCAGTGACGCCCGGGGGGCTGAAGCTTTCTTT	CASSDARGAEAFF
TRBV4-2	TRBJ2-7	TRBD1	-	TGTGCCAGCAGCCAAACCTGGACAGGAGAATACGAGCAGTACTTC	CASSQTWTGEYEQYF
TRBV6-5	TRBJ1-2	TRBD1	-	TGTGCCAGCAGTCTACAGGGGAACTATGGCTACACCTTC	CASSLQGNYGYTF
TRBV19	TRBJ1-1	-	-	TGTGCCAGTAATGATGGCTCATCCGGACGGAGCACTGAAGCTTTCTTT	CASNDGSSGRSTEAFF
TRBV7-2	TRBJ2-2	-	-	TGTGCCAGCAGCTCCGGGCGGGGATTAAGCACCGGGGAGCTGTTTTTT	CASSSGRGLSTGELFF
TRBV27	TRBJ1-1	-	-	TGTGCCAGCAGTTTTCCAGGAGCGAACACTGAAGCTTTCTTT	CASSFPGANTEAFF
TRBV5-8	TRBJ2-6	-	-	TGTGCCAGCAGCAGCTGGGACTCCCCTCGCTCTGGGGCCAACGTCCTGACTTTC	CASSSWDSPRSGANVLTF
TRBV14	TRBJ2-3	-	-	TGTGCCAGCAGCCAAGCCCGGCGGTCAGATACGCAGTATTTT	CASSQARRSDTQYF
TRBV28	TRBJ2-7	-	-	TGTGCCAGCAGTTTGTGGGTGGGGCCCTCCTACGAGCAGTACTTC	CASSLWVGPSYEQYF
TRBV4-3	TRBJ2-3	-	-	TGCGCCAGCAGCCAAGATGTACCCCCAGATACGCAGTATTTT	CASSQDVPPDTQYF
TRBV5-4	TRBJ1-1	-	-	TGTGCCAGCAGCTTGGCGCTGACAGCAAACACTGAAGCTTTCTTT	CASSLALTANTEAFF
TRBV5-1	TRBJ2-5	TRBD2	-	TGCGCCAGCAGCTTGGTGGCTAGCGGGAGGGCCCAAGAGACCCAGTACTTC	CASSLVASGRAQETQYF
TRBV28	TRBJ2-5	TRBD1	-	TGTGCCAGCAGTTCACGGGACAGGGGGCCGCAAGAGACCCAGTACTTC	CASSSRDRGPQETQYF
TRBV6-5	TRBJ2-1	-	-	TGTGCCAGCAGGGGGGACTCCAATGCGCAGTTCTTC	CASRGDSNAQFF
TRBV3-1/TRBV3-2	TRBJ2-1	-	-	TGTGCCAGCAGCCAAGATGAGCGCGGGAACTCCTACAATGAGCAGTTCTTC	CASSQDERGNSYNEQFF
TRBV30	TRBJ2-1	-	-	TGTGCCTGGGGCAATTACAATGAGCAGTTCTTC	CAWGNYNEQFF
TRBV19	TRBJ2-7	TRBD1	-	TGTGCCAGTAGACCAGGGACAGGGAGCTCCTACGAGCAGTACTTC	CASRPGTGSSYEQYF
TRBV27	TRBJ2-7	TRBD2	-	TGTGCCAGCAGTTTACATAGCGGGAGGGGCTACGAGCAGTACTTC	CASSLHSGRGYEQYF
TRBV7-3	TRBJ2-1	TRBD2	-	TGTGCCAGCAGCTTAAGGCCTAGCGGGAAATACAATGAGCAGTTCTTC	CASSLRPSGKYNEQFF
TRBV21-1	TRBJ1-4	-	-	TGTGCCAGCGGCTCCGGGGCCATAGAGCTGCTGAATGAAAAACTGTTTTTT	CASGSGAIELLNEKLFF
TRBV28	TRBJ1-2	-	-	TGTGCCAGCAGCCTGAGAAGGGGTTATGGCTACACCTTC	CASSLRRGYGYTF
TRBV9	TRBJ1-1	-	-	TGTGCCAGCAGCCCAAGACAGGATGCGACCCCTGAAGCTTTCTTT	CASSPRQDATPEAFF
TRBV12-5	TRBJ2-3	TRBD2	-	TGTGCTAGTGACCACGGACAGGGTAGCGGGAGGGCTGGGGATACGCAGTATTTT	CASDHGQGSGRAGDTQYF
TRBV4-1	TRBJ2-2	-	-	TGCGCCAGCAAGGGACAGAACACCGGGGAGCTGTTTTTT	CASKGQNTGELFF
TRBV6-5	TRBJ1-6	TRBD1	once	TGTGCCAGCAGTTACTCCACAGGGGTAGGACCCCTCCACTTT	CASSYSTGVGPLHF
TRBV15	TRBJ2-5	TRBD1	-	TGTGCCACCAGCACCACTTTAGGGGCGCCAGGGGGAGAGACCCAGTACTTC	CATSTTLGAPGGETQYF
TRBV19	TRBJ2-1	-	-	TGTGCCAGTAGTATTGGTCGGGGACCTTACAATGAGCAGTTCTTC	CASSIGRGPYNEQFF
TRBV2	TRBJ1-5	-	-	TGTGCCAGCAGTTTGATACGGCGCACCCTTAGGGATCAGCCCCAGCATTTT	CASSLIRRTLRDQPQHF
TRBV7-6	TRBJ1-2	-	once	TGTGCCAGCAGCTTAGCCCTTGGTGGGACTGGCTATGGCTACACCTTC	CASSLALGGTGYGYTF
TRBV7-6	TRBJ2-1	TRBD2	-	TGTGCCAGCAGCTCGACTAGCGGGAGCCTCTTCGAGCAGTTCTTC	CASSSTSGSLFEQFF
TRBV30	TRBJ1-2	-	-	TGTGCCTGGATCTTGGGATATGGCTACACCTTC	CAWILGYGYTF
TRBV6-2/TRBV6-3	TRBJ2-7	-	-	TGTGCCAGCAGTTACCCACCCGACAGCTACGAGCAGTACTTC	CASSYPPDSYEQYF
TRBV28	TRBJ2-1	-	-	TGTGCCAGCAGTCCGCAAGGAAAGGGGGACAATGAGCAGTTCTTC	CASSPQGKGDNEQFF
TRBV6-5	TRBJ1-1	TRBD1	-	TGTGCCAGCAGAGACTATTACAGGGGAACTGAAGCTTTCTTT	CASRDYYRGTEAFF
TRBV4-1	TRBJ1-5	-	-	TGCGCCAGCAGCCAAGGGAGAAATCAGCCCCAGCATTTT	CASSQGRNQPQHF
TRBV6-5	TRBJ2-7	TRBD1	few	TGTGCCAGCAGTTACGCGGACAGGGGCTACGAGCAGTACTTC	CASSYADRGYEQYF
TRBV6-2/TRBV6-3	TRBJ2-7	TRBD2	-	TGTGCCAGCAGTTCGGGACTAGCGAGCCCCTACGAGCAGTACTTC	CASSSGLASPYEQYF
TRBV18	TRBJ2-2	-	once	TGTGCCAGCTCACCACCTGGACAGAGATACACCGGGGAGCTGTTTTTT	CASSPPGQRYTGELFF
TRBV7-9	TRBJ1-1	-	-	TGTGCCAGCAGCGCCGGGTCCGGCACTGAAGCTTTCTTT	CASSAGSGTEAFF
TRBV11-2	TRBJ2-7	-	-	TGTGCCAGCAGCTTAGGGGAGACAACATACGAGCAGTACTTC	CASSLGETTYEQYF
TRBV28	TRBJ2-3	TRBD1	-	TGTGCCAGCAGATATCACAGGGGGCTGACAGATACGCAGTATTTT	CASRYHRGLTDTQYF
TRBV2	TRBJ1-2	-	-	TGTGCCAGCAGTGAAACAGAGCTCTATGGCTACACCTTC	CASSETELYGYTF
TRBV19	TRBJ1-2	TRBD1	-	TGTGCCAGTGAACCGGGACAGGGGCGGATCTATGGCTACACCTTC	CASEPGQGRIYGYTF
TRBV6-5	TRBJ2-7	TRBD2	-	TGTGCCAGTAGGAAGGGACTAGCGTTTACCTACGAGCAGTACTTC	CASRKGLAFTYEQYF
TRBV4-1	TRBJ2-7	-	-	TGCGCCAGCAGCCCAAGTGTCAGGGGCGGCGGGTACGAGCAGTACTTC	CASSPSVRGGGYEQYF
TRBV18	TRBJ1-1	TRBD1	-	TGTGCCAGCTCACCCGGGACAGGGGTGAACACTGAAGCTTTCTTT	CASSPGTGVNTEAFF
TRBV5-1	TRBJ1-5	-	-	TGCGCCAGCGCTTTGACAGGTGCCGGGCAGCCCCAGCATTTT	CASALTGAGQPQHF